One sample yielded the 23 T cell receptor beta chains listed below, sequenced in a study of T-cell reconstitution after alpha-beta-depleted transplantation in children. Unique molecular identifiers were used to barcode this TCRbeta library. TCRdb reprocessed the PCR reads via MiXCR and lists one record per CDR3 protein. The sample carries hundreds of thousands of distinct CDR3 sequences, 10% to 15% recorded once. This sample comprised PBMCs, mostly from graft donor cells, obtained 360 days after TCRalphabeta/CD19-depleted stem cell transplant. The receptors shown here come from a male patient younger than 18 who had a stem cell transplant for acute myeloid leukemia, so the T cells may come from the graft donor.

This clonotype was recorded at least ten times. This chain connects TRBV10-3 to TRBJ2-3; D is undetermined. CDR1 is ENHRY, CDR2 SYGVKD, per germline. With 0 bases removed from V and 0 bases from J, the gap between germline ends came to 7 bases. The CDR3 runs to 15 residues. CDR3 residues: CAISESTASTDTQYF. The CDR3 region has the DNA TGTGCCATCAGTGAGTCAACTGCTAGCACAGATACGCAGTATTTT.

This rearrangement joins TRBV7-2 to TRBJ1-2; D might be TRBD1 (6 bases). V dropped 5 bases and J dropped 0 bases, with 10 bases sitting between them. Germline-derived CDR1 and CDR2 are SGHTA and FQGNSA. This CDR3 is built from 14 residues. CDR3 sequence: CASSLDSANYGYTF. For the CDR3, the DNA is TGTGCCAGCAGCCTGGACAGTGCTAACTATGGCTACACCTTC.

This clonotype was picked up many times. The CDR3 bases are TGTGCCACCAGTGAAACCGGGACGGGGAAGGACGAGCAGTACTTC. Translation gives CATSETGTGKDEQYF. This chain connects TRBV24-1 to TRBJ2-7, with D perhaps matching TRBD1 or TRBD2 (5 bases each). The CDR3 contains 15 residues. V was clipped by 4 bases and J by 5 bases, with 17 bases between them. Germline values: CDR1 KGHDR, CDR2 SFDVKD.

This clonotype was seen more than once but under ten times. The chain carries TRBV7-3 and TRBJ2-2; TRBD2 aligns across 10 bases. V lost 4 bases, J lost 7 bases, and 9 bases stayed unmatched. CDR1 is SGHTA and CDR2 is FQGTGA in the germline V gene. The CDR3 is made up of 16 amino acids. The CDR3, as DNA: TGTGCCAGCAGCTACCTAGCGGGAGAGGCTCACGGGGAGCTGTTTTTT. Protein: CASSYLAGEAHGELFF.

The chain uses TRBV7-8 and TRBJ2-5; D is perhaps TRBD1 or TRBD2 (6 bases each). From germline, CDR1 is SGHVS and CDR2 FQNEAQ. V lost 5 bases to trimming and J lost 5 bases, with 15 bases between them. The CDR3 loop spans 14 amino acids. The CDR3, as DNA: TGTGCCAGCAGCGTGGGACATCGGGGGGAGACCCAGTACTTC. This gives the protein CASSVGHRGETQYF.

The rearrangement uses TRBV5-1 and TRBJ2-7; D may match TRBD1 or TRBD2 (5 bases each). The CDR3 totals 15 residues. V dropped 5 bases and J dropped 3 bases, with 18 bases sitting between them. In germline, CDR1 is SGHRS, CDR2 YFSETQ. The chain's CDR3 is CASSLMPGPLYEQYF. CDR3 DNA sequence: TGCGCCAGCAGTTTAATGCCGGGACCCCTCTACGAGCAGTACTTC.

Here the CDR3 reads CASSSEGWRTDTQYF. The CDR3 region has the DNA TGTGCCAGCAGCTCGGAGGGTTGGCGCACAGATACGCAGTATTTT. This chain joins TRBV5-5 and TRBJ2-3, with D possibly matching TRBD2 (6 bases). This CDR3 spans 15 amino acids. V was trimmed by 3 bases and J by 1 base, leaving 12 bases between them. The germline CDR1 and CDR2 sequences are SGHKS and YYEKEE (reference sequence).

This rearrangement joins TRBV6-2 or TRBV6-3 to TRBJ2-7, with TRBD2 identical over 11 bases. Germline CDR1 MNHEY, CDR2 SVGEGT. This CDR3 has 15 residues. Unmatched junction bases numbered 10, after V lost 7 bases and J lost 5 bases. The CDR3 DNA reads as TGTGCCAGCACCCCGTTAGCGGGAGGGCGTCACGAGCAGTACTTC. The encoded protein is CASTPLAGGRHEQYF.

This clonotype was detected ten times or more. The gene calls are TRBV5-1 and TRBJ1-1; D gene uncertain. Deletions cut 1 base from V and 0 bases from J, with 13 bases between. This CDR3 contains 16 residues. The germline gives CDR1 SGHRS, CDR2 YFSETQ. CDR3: CASSLSPELMNTEAFF. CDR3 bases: TGCGCCAGCAGCTTGTCTCCGGAACTTATGAACACTGAAGCTTTCTTT.

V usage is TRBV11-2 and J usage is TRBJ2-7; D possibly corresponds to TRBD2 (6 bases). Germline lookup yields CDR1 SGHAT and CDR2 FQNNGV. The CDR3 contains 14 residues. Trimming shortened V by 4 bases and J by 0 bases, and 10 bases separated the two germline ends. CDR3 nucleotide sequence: TGTGCCAGCAGCTGGTGGGACTCCTCCTACGAGCAGTACTTC. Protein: CASSWWDSSYEQYF.

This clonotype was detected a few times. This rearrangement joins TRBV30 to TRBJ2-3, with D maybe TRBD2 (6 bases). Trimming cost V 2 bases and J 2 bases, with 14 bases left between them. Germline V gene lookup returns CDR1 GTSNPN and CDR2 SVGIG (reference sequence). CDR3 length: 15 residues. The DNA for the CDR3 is TGTGCCTGGAGTACTACCGGGACTCACACAGATACGCAGTATTTT. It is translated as CAWSTTGTHTDTQYF.

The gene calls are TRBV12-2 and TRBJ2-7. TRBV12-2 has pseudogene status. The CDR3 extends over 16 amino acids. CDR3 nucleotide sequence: TGTGCAAGTCGCTTAGTTTGGCGGATTATCTCCTACGAGCAGTACTTC. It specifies CASRLVWRIISYEQYF.

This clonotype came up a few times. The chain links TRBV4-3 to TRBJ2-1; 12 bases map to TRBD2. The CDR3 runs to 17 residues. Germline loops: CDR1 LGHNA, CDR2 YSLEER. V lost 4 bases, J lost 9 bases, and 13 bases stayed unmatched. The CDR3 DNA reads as TGCGCCAGCAGCCTCAAGAGGCTAGCGGGAGGGCCTACTGAGCAGTTCTTC. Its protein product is CASSLKRLAGGPTEQFF.

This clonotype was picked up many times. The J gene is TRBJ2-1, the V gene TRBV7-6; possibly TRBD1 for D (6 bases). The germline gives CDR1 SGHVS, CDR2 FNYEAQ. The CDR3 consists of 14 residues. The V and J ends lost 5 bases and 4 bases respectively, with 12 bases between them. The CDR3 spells CASSALQGYNEQFF. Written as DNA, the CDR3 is TGTGCCAGCAGCGCGTTACAGGGTTACAATGAGCAGTTCTTC.

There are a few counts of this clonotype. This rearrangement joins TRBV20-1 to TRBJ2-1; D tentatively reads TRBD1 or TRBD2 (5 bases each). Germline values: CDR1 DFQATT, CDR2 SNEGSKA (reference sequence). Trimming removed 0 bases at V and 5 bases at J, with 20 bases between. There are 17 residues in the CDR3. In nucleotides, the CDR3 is TGCAGTGCTAGAGATTGGAGCCCAGTGGGGGAGCACAATGAGCAGTTCTTC. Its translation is CSARDWSPVGEHNEQFF.

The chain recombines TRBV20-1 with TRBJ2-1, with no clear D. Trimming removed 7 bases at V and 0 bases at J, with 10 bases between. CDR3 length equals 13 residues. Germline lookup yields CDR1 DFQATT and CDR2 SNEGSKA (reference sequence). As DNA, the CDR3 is TGCAGTGGTAGGGTGAGCTCCTACAATGAGCAGTTCTTC. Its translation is CSGRVSSYNEQFF.

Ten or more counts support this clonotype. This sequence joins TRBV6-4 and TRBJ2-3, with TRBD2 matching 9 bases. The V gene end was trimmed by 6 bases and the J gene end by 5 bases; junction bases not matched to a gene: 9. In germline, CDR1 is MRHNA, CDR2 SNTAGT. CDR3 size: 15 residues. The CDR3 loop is CASRPAGGEIDTQYF. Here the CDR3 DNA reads TGTGCCAGCAGGCCGGCGGGGGGGGAGATAGATACGCAGTATTTT.

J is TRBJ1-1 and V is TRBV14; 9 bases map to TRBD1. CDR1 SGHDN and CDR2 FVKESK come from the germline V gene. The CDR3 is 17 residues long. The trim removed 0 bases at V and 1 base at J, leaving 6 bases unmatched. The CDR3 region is CASSQEGQGPGNTEAFF. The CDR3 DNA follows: TGTGCCAGCAGCCAAGAGGGACAGGGTCCCGGGAACACTGAAGCTTTCTTT.

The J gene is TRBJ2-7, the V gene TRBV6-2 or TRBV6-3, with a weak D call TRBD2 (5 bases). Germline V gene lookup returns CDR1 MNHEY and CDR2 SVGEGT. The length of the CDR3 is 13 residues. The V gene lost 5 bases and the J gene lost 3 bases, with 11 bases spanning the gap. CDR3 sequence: CASSPTRSYEQYF. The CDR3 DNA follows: TGTGCCAGCAGTCCCACTAGGAGCTACGAGCAGTACTTC.

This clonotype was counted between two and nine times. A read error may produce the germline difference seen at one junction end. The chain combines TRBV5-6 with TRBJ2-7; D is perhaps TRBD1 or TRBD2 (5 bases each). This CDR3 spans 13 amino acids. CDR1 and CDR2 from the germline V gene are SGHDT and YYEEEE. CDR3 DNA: TGTGCCAGCAGCTTGGGCCTAATGGGGGATAGTGGCTTC. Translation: CASSLGLMGDSGF.

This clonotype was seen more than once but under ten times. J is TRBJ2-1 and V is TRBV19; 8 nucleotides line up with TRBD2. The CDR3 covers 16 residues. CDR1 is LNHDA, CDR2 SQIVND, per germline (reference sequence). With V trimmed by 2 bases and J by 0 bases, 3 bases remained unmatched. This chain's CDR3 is CASSITSGFSYNEQFF. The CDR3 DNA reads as TGTGCCAGTAGTATAACTAGCGGCTTCTCCTACAATGAGCAGTTCTTC.

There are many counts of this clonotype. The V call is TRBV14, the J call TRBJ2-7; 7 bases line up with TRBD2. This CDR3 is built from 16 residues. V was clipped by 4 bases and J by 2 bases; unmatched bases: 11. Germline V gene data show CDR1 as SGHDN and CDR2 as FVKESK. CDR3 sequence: CASSPRITSATYEQYF. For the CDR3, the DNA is TGTGCCAGCAGCCCAAGAATTACTAGCGCAACCTACGAGCAGTACTTC.

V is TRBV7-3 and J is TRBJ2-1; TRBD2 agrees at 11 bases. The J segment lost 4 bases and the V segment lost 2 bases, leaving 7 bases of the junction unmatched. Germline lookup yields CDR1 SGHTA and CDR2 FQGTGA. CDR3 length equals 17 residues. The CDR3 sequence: CASSLRGWTSGYNEQFF. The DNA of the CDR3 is TGTGCCAGCAGCTTACGAGGTTGGACTAGCGGGTACAATGAGCAGTTCTTC.